The 18 T cell receptor beta chains below all came from one sample that was sequenced in a study of blood T cells in healthy people across ages. It was with a sample-barcoded 5' primer and a J-beta primer mix that a second PCR of roughly 6 to 12 cycles was run. TCRdb independently ran MiXCR on the 5' RACE reads; one entry per CDR3 protein. The table lists more than 900,000 distinct CDR3 sequences, 25% to 35% of them singletons. These records were also assigned to another study, of T cells of mothers and their children.

What was sequenced was blood. All receptors derive from a woman in her 40s in good health.

The chain carries TRBV7-2 and TRBJ1-5; 9 nucleotides match TRBD1. The CDR3 is made up of 16 amino acids. Germline CDR1 reads SGHTA; CDR2 reads FQGNSA. The J segment lost 2 bases and the V segment lost 5 bases, leaving 7 bases of the junction unmatched. The CDR3 loop is CASSLRQGDGNQPQHF. The CDR3 DNA follows: TGTGCCAGCAGCCTCCGACAGGGGGACGGCAATCAGCCCCAGCATTTT.

This chain connects TRBV5-1 to TRBJ1-4; tentatively, D is TRBD1 (5 bases). The CDR3 totals 15 residues. Per the germline V gene, CDR1 is SGHRS and CDR2 is YFSETQ. With 3 bases removed from V and 0 bases from J, the gap between germline ends came to 9 bases. The CDR3 DNA is TGCGCCAGCAGCTGGGGCAGGCCAACTAATGAAAAACTGTTTTTT. Encoded protein: CASSWGRPTNEKLFF.

This clonotype has a single count. Since a much larger clone is just one base distant, this may be a read error. The chain has TRBV20-1 and TRBJ1-2; TRBD1 might be the D (6 bases). Germline V gene sequence: CDR1 DFQATT, CDR2 SNEGSKA (reference sequence). The CDR3 contains 14 residues. The CDR3: CSDRDQQGYHGYTF. CDR3 coding DNA: TGCAGTGATAGAGATCAACAGGGTTATCATGGCTACACCTTC.

This clonotype was recorded a few times. The chain carries TRBV20-1 and TRBJ1-1; D perhaps matches TRBD1 (6 bases). The germline CDR1 and CDR2 sequences are DFQATT and SNEGSKA (reference sequence). CDR3 length: 14 amino acids. Trimming stripped 0 bases from V and 6 bases from J, with 14 bases between. CDR3 in amino acids: CSARDEGGGAEAFF. The CDR3 DNA reads as TGCAGTGCTAGAGACGAAGGAGGGGGAGCTGAAGCTTTCTTT.

Comment on this clonotype: At one boundary the junction diverges from the germline segment, which might be a read error. The genes are TRBV7-7 and TRBJ1-1; D is ambiguous. Germline lookup yields CDR1 SSHAT and CDR2 FNYEAQ (reference sequence). This CDR3 contains 13 residues. The CDR3 bases are TGTGCTAGCAGCTTAGATCGGACCACTGAAGCTTTCTTT. It codes for CASSLDRTTEAFF.

This clonotype was seen ten or more times. This chain connects TRBV10-3 to TRBJ2-1, with 8 positions matching TRBD2. The V and J ends lost 0 bases and 7 bases, in that order; junction bases with no gene match: 2. Germline CDR1 ENHRY, CDR2 SYGVKD. The CDR3 contains 14 residues. CDR3 bases: TGTGCCATCAGTGAGTCGACTAGCGTTAATGAGCAGTTCTTC. Its protein product is CAISESTSVNEQFF.

With respect to this clonotype: It is likely a read error, because the conserved phenylalanine at the end of the CDR3 is missing. It is unclear where the CDR3 begins or ends on the DNA, so no DNA is shown, and the CDR3 is as TCRdb lists it. The V and J genes are TRBV7-9 and TRBJ2-1; TRBD1 is the table's D call, not checked against the DNA. The CDR3 length equals 14 residues, ends included. Germline loops: CDR1 SEHNR, CDR2 FQNEAQ (reference sequence). The CDR3 region is CASSHGTGSDEQFI.

Regarding this clonotype: One base away lies a much larger clone, so this may be a sequencing read error. The V gene is TRBV20-1, the J gene TRBJ1-1; D gene uncertain. There are 13 residues in the CDR3. V was cut by 3 bases and J by 0 bases, with 8 bases left in between. Per germline, CDR1 DFQATT and CDR2 SNEGSKA (reference sequence). In nucleotides, the CDR3 is TGCAGTGCTAGCAGACAACTGAACACTGAAGCTTTCTTT. It is translated as CSASRQLNTEAFF.

This clonotype was counted a few times. The V gene is TRBV28, the J gene TRBJ1-1; 7 bases are a match to TRBD1. This CDR3 spans 16 amino acids. From germline, CDR1 is MDHEN and CDR2 SYDVKM. Unmatched junction bases numbered 10, after V lost 3 bases and J lost 3 bases. The CDR3 bases are TGTGCCAGCAGTTTGTTAACAGGGGTAGGGGACACTGAAGCTTTCTTT. Its protein product is CASSLLTGVGDTEAFF.

This clonotype turned up a few times. This sequence joins TRBV10-3 and TRBJ2-2; 9 positions match TRBD1. With 7 bases clipped from V and 7 bases from J, the junction kept 13 bases outside the gene matches. The CDR3 loop spans 16 amino acids. Germline V gene sequence: CDR1 ENHRY, CDR2 SYGVKD. In DNA, the CDR3 is TGTGCCATCACCCAAAAGGGACAGGGTACAGGCGGGGAGCTGTTTTTT. It is translated as CAITQKGQGTGGELFF.

The table lists this clonotype with a few counts. The junction departs from germline at one end; a sequencing error may be responsible. The chain combines TRBV10-3 with TRBJ1-4; no clear D gene. CDR1 and CDR2 (germline): ENHRY, SYGVKD. The CDR3 loop spans 13 amino acids. This CDR3 is CAVRGRDGEKLFF. CDR3 nucleotide sequence: TGTGCCGTCAGAGGTCGCGACGGGGAAAAACTGTTTTTT.

This clonotype was counted many times. This chain links TRBV28 with TRBJ2-5; maybe TRBD1 (5 bases). CDR3 length: 15 amino acids. Germline V CDR1 and CDR2: MDHEN, SYDVKM. V lost 3 bases to trimming and J lost 1 base, with 12 bases between them. Here the CDR3 reads CASSFAGAGQETQYF. CDR3 nucleotides: TGTGCCAGCAGTTTCGCTGGGGCCGGCCAAGAGACCCAGTACTTC.

The genes are TRBV20-1 and TRBJ2-1; possible D gene TRBD2, 6 bases. Germline-derived CDR1 and CDR2 are DFQATT and SNEGSKA (reference sequence). Trimming removed 1 base at V and 1 base at J, with 11 bases between. The CDR3 is 15 residues long. CDR3 bases: TGCAGTGCTAGAGCCGGGGGACTGTCCTACAATGAGCAGTTCTTC. Translation: CSARAGGLSYNEQFF.

J is TRBJ1-1 and V is TRBV18; no definite D call. The germline V gene encodes CDR1 KGHSH and CDR2 LQKENI. This CDR3 comprises 15 residues. V was trimmed by 4 bases and J by 1 base, leaving 13 bases between them. The CDR3 region has the DNA TGTGCCAGCTCACTGAGCCTAGACCCGAACACTGAAGCTTTCTTT. Translated: CASSLSLDPNTEAFF. Variable domain in full (rest from reference TRBV18 and TRBJ1-1): NAGVMQNPRHLVRRRGQEARLRCSPMKGHSHVYWYRQLPEEGLKFMVYLQKENIIDESGMPKERFSAEFPKEGPSILRIQQVVRGDSAAYFCASSLSLDPNTEAFFGQGTRLTVV.

The rearrangement links TRBV20-1 to TRBJ2-1, with TRBD2 identical over 10 bases. The germline CDR1 and CDR2 sequences are DFQATT and SNEGSKA (reference sequence). The CDR3 extends over 15 amino acids. Trimming cost V 0 bases and J 6 bases; bases outside gene matches: 5. The CDR3 here is CSARDTSGRGNEQFF. As DNA, the CDR3 is TGCAGTGCTAGAGATACCAGCGGGAGGGGCAATGAGCAGTTCTTC.

As to this clonotype: A single base separates this from a much larger clone, so it may be a read error. The gene calls are TRBV7-9 and TRBJ2-1, with 7 bases aligning to TRBD2. Germline-derived CDR1 and CDR2 are SEHNR and FQNEAQ (reference sequence). The CDR3 runs 15 residues. The CDR3 coding sequence is TGTACCAGCAGCTTAGTACTAGCGAACTACAATGAGCAGTTCTTC. Its translation: CTSSLVLANYNEQFF. The whole variable domain, remainder taken from reference TRBV7-9 and TRBJ2-1, is DTGVSQNPRHKITKRGQNVTFRCDPISEHNRLYWYRQTLGQGPEFLTYFQNEAQLEKSRLLSDRFSAERPKGSFSTLEIQRTEQGDSAMYLCTSSLVLANYNEQFFGPGTRLTVL.

At least ten counts were recorded for this clonotype. The V and J genes are TRBV25-1 and TRBJ2-7; no clear D gene. Trimming removed 3 bases at V and 3 bases at J, with 6 bases between. The CDR3 extends over 12 amino acids. CDR1 and CDR2 (germline): MGHDK, SYGVNS. The CDR3 bases are TGTGCCAGCAGTGAGAAGGGCTACGAGCAGTACTTC. Its protein product is CASSEKGYEQYF.

This clonotype was seen a few times. J is TRBJ2-1 and V is TRBV7-2; 7 bases align to TRBD1. Trimming at V came to 8 bases and at J to 5 bases, leaving 6 bases not matched to a gene. Germline CDR1 is SGHTA and CDR2 is FQGNSA. CDR3 length: 13 residues. CDR3 nucleotide sequence: TGTGCCAGCGGGCAGGGGGTAGACAATGAGCAGTTCTTC. This translates into CASGQGVDNEQFF.